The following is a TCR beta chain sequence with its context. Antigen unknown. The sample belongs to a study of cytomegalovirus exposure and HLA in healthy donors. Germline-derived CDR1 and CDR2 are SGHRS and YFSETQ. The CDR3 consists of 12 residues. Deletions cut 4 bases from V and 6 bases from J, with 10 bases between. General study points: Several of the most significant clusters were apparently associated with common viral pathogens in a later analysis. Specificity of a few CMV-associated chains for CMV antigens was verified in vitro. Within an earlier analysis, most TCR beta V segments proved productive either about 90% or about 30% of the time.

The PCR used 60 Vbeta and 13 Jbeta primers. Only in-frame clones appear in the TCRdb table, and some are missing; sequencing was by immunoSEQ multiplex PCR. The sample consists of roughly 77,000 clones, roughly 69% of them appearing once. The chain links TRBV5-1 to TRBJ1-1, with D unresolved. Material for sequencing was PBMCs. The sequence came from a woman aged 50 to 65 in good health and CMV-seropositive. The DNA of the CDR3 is TGCGCCAGCAGCGTCGAGGGTTCTGAAGCTTTCTTT. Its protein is CASSVEGSEAFF.